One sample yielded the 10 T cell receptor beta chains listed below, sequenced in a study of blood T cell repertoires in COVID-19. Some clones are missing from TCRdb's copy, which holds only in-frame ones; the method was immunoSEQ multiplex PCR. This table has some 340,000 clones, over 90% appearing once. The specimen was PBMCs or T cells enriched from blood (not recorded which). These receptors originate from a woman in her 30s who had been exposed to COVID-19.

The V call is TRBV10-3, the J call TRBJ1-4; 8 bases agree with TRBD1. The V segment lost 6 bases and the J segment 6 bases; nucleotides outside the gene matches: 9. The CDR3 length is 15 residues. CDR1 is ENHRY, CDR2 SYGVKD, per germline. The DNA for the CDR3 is TGTGCCATCAGCCCACACCCGGACAGGGATGAAAAACTGTTTTTT. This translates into CAISPHPDRDEKLFF.

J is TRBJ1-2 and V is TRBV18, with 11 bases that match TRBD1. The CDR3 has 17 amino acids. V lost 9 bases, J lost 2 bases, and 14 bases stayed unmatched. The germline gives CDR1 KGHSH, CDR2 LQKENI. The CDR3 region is CASSKPGTGGDNYGYTF. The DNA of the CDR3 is TGTGCCAGTTCGAAGCCTGGGACAGGGGGTGACAACTATGGCTACACCTTC.

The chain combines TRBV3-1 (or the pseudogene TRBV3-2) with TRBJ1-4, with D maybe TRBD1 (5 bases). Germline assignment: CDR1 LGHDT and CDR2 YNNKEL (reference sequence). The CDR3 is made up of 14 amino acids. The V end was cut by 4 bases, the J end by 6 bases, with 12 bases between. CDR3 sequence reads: CASSLQGGDEKLFF. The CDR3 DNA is TGTGCCAGCAGCCTCCAGGGAGGGGATGAAAAACTGTTTTTT.

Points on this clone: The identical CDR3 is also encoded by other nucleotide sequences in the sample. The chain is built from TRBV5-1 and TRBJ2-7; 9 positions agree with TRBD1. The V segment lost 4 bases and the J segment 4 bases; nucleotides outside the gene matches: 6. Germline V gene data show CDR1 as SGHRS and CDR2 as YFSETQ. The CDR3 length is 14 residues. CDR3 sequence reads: CASSEGTGPYEQYF. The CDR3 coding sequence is TGCGCCAGCAGCGAGGGGACAGGGCCTTACGAGCAGTACTTC.

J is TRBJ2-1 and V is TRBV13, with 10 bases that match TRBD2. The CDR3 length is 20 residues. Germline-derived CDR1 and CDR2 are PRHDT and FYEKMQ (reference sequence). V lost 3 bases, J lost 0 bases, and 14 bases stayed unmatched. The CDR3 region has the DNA TGTGCCAGCAGCTTTTCGTCAGGGCTAGCGGGGGTGAGCTCCTACAATGAGCAGTTCTTC. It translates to CASSFSSGLAGVSSYNEQFF.

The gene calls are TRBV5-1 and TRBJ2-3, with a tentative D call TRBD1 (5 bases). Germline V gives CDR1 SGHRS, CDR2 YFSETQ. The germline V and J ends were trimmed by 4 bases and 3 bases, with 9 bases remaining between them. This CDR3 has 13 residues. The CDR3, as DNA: TGCGCCAGCAGCACCCAGGGAACAGATACGCAGTATTTT. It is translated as CASSTQGTDTQYF.

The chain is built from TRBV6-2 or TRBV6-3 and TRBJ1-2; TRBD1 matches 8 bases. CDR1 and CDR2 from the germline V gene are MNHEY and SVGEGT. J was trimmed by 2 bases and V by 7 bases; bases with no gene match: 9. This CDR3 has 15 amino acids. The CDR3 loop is CASTPLGTGNYGYTF. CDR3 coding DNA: TGTGCCAGCACCCCCTTGGGGACAGGAAACTATGGCTACACCTTC.

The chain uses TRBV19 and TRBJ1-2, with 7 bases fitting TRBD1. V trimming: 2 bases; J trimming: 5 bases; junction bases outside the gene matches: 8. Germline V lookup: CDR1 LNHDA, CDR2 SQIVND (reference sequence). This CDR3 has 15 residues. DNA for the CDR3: TGTGCCAGTAGTATACGGGCGGGACAGAATTATGGCTACACCTTC. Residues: CASSIRAGQNYGYTF.

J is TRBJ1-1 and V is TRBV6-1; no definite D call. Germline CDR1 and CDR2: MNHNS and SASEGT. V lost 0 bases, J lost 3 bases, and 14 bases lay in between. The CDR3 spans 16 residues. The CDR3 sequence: CASSEARVFRHTEAFF. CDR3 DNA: TGTGCCAGCAGTGAAGCGCGAGTATTCAGGCACACTGAAGCTTTCTTT.

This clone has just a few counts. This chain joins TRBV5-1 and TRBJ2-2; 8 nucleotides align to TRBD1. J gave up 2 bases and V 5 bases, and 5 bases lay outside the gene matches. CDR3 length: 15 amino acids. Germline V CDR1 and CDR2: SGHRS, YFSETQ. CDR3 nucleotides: TGCGCCAGCAGACGGACAGGGCTTAACACCGGGGAGCTGTTTTTT. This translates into CASRRTGLNTGELFF.